The 13 T cell receptor beta chains below all came from one sample that was sequenced in a study of CD8 T cells in ankylosing spondylitis. TCRdb passed the 5' RACE reads through MiXCR, listing each CDR3 protein once. Of roughly 220,000 distinct CDR3 sequences in the sample, 8% to 11% were seen once. The sample was blood, either unsorted or a sorted T cell fraction (not recorded which). The source of these receptors is a male donor with ankylosing spondylitis or in good health (not recorded which).

This clonotype was seen ten or more times. The chain has TRBV7-6 and TRBJ2-1, with D perhaps TRBD2 (5 bases). The V and J ends lost 4 bases and 10 bases respectively, with 14 bases between them. Germline values: CDR1 SGHVS, CDR2 FNYEAQ. CDR3 size: 13 residues. CDR3 loop: CASSSSPREEQFF. The CDR3 DNA follows: TGTGCCAGCAGCTCCAGCCCGAGGGAAGAGCAGTTCTTC.

This clonotype has at least ten counts. The chain recombines TRBV3-1 with TRBJ1-2, with D perhaps matching TRBD1 (5 bases). The V gene lost 0 bases and the J gene lost 5 bases, with 16 bases spanning the gap. CDR3 length: 16 amino acids. Per the germline V gene, CDR1 is LGHDT and CDR2 is YNNKEL (reference sequence). The CDR3 DNA sequence: TGTGCCAGCAGCCAAGATACCTCGACAGCCGAGTATGGCTACACCTTC. It encodes CASSQDTSTAEYGYTF.

This clonotype was seen only a few times. V is TRBV5-6 and J is TRBJ2-5, with 7 bases lining up with TRBD1. The germline gives CDR1 SGHDT, CDR2 YYEEEE. J lost 4 bases, V lost 5 bases, and 5 bases had no gene match. The CDR3 spans 13 residues. CDR3 residues: CASSLQGVETQYF. The CDR3 bases are TGTGCCAGCAGTTTGCAGGGGGTAGAGACCCAGTACTTC.

In its sample, this clonotype was seen many times. CDR3 protein: CSAPELHHNTEAFF. Written as DNA, the CDR3 is TGCAGTGCCCCCGAGCTACACCATAACACTGAAGCTTTCTTT. The chain carries TRBV20-1 and TRBJ1-1; unclear D gene. This CDR3 has 14 residues. Trimming took 6 bases from V and 2 from J, leaving 16 bases between them. The germline gives CDR1 DFQATT, CDR2 SNEGSKA (reference sequence).

The chain has TRBV7-2 and TRBJ2-5; the match to TRBD2 covers 9 bases. From germline, CDR1 is SGHTA and CDR2 FQGNSA. V lost 3 bases to trimming and J lost 8 bases; unmatched junction nucleotides: 10. The CDR3 is 15 amino acids. DNA for the CDR3: TGTGCCAGCAGCTTTACGGGACTAGCCCTCGACACCCAGTACTTC. It encodes CASSFTGLALDTQYF.

This clonotype was seen ten or more times. V usage is TRBV20-1 and J usage is TRBJ1-1; D is perhaps TRBD1 (6 bases). CDR1 is DFQATT, CDR2 SNEGSKA, per germline (reference sequence). Trimming shortened V by 0 bases and J by 6 bases, and 14 bases separated the two germline ends. The CDR3 is 14 residues long. CDR3 loop: CSAREGAWGSEAFF. For the CDR3, the DNA is TGCAGTGCTAGAGAGGGGGCGTGGGGATCTGAAGCTTTCTTT.

This clonotype appeared a few times. The chain uses TRBV7-3 and TRBJ2-5, with a weak D call TRBD2 (6 bases). Per germline, CDR1 SGHTA and CDR2 FQGTGA. This CDR3 region has 16 residues. V was cut by 1 base and J by 4 bases, with 16 bases left in between. The CDR3, as DNA: TGTGCCAGCAGCTTAAACGGAGTCGGAGGGTTAGAGACCCAGTACTTC. It is translated as CASSLNGVGGLETQYF. The full variable domain, in which reference TRBV7-3 and TRBJ2-5 provide the parts outside the CDR3, is GAGVSQTPSNKVTEKGKYVELRCDPISGHTALYWYRQSLGQGPEFLIYFQGTGAADDSGLPNDRFFAVRPEGSVSTLKIQRTERGDSAVYLCASSLNGVGGLETQYFGPGTRLLVL.

Regarding this clonotype: Since a much larger clone is just one base distant, this may be a read error. The V call is TRBV20-1, the J call TRBJ2-3; 10 positions match TRBD2. Germline V gene data show CDR1 as DFQATT and CDR2 as SNEGSKA (reference sequence). This CDR3 has 16 residues. V lost 0 bases and J lost 4; bases outside the gene matches: 7. CDR3 loop: CSARDQAGGPADTQYF. CDR3 DNA: TGCAGTGCTAGAGATCAAGCGGGGGGGCCAGCAGATACGCAGTATTTT.

At least ten counts were recorded for this clonotype. DNA of the CDR3: TGCAGCGTTGAAGGACACCTCCCCTACGAGCAGTACTTC. It codes for CSVEGHLPYEQYF. The chain uses TRBV29-1 and TRBJ2-7; D call uncertain. The CDR3 consists of 13 residues. CDR1 and CDR2 from the germline V gene are SQVTM and ANQGSEA. The V gene lost 1 base and the J gene lost 2 bases, with 9 bases spanning the gap.

This chain links TRBV20-1 with TRBJ2-5; 10 bases agree with TRBD2. Unmatched junction bases numbered 11, after V lost 5 bases and J lost 5 bases. The length of the CDR3 is 15 residues. From germline, CDR1 is DFQATT and CDR2 SNEGSKA (reference sequence). The CDR3 region is CSARTPSGGGETQYF. CDR3 DNA: TGCAGTGCTCGAACGCCTAGCGGGGGAGGGGAGACCCAGTACTTC.

There are many counts of this clonotype. The genes are TRBV3-1 and TRBJ2-3, with TRBD2 identical over 13 bases. V lost 4 bases to trimming and J lost 5 bases; unmatched junction nucleotides: 6. The CDR3 contains 16 residues. The germline CDR1 and CDR2 sequences are LGHDT and YNNKEL (reference sequence). The CDR3 sequence is CASSPRLAGGGDTQYF. The CDR3 bases are TGTGCCAGCAGCCCCAGACTAGCGGGGGGTGGAGATACGCAGTATTTT.

This clonotype was detected a few times. The chain has TRBV20-1 and TRBJ2-4, with 9 positions matching TRBD2. The CDR3 loop spans 15 amino acids. Looked up from germline, CDR1 is DFQATT and CDR2 is SNEGSKA (reference sequence). V dropped 3 bases and J dropped 0; count of bases not matched to a gene: 3. The CDR3 loop is CSARAGGGAKNIQYF. CDR3 in DNA: TGCAGTGCTAGGGCGGGGGGGGGAGCCAAAAACATTCAGTACTTC.

Many counts were recorded for this clonotype. This sequence joins TRBV6-5 and TRBJ1-4; 8 bases align to TRBD1. The germline V gene encodes CDR1 MNHEY and CDR2 SVGAGI. The CDR3 totals 16 residues. Trimming at V came to 2 bases and at J to 1 base, leaving 3 bases not matched to a gene. CDR3 residues: CASSYDDRGTNEKLFF. The CDR3 nucleotides read TGTGCCAGCAGTTACGATGACAGGGGAACTAATGAAAAACTGTTTTTT.